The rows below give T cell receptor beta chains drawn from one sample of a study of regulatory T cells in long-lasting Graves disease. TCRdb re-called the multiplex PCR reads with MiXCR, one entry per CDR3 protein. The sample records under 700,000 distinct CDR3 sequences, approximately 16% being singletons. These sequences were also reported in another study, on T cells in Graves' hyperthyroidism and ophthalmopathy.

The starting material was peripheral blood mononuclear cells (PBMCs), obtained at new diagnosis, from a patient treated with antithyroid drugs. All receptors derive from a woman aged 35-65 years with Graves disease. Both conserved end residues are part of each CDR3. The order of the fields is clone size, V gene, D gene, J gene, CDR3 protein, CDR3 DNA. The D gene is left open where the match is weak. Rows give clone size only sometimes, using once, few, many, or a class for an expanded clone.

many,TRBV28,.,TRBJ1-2,CASSVESLRGYTF,TGTGCCAGCAGTGTCGAGTCTTTGAGAGGCTACACCTTC
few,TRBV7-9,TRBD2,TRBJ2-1,CASSLGGGLAGYNEQFF,TGTGCCAGCAGCTTAGGGGGGGGACTAGCGGGGTACAATGAGCAGTTCTTC
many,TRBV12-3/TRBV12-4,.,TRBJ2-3,CASSPTGPSTDTQYF,TGTGCCAGCAGCCCGACAGGACCTAGCACAGATACGCAGTATTTT
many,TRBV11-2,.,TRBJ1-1,CASSLDEARRQLNTEAFF,TGTGCCAGCAGCTTAGATGAGGCTAGGCGACAGCTGAACACTGAAGCTTTCTTT
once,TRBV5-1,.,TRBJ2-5,CASSLGTLPETQYF,TGCGCCAGCAGCCTCGGGACCCTCCCGGAGACCCAGTACTTC
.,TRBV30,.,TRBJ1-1,CAWSVGLGVNTEAFF,TGTGCCTGGAGTGTCGGTCTGGGGGTGAACACTGAAGCTTTCTTT
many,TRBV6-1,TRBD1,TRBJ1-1,CASSRTGLSTEAFF,TGTGCCAGCAGCCGGACAGGGTTGAGCACTGAAGCTTTCTTT
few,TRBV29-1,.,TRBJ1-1,CSVDQGLNTEAFF,TGCAGCGTTGATCAGGGGCTGAACACTGAAGCTTTCTTT
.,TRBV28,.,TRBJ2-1,CASTHQRGSYNEQFF,TGTGCCAGCACCCACCAGAGGGGGTCCTACAATGAGCAGTTCTTC
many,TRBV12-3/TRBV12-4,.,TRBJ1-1,CASSLVQMNTEAFF,TGTGCCAGCAGTTTAGTACAGATGAACACTGAAGCTTTCTTT
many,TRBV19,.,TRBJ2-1,CASSSGGNSNEQFF,TGTGCCAGTAGTAGTGGGGGGAACAGCAATGAGCAGTTCTTC
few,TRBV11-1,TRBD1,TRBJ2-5,CASSLLNKDRGTQYF,TGTGCCAGCAGCTTATTAAACAAGGACAGGGGGACCCAGTACTTC
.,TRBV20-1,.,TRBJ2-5,CSARVLVGETQYF,TGCAGTGCTAGAGTACTAGTGGGCGAGACCCAGTACTTC
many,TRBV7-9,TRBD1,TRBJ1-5,CASSFDREPGQPQHF,TGTGCCAGCAGCTTCGACAGGGAGCCTGGTCAGCCCCAGCATTTT
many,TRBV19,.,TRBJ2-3,CASSIGLGDTDTQYF,TGTGCCAGTAGTATAGGGCTAGGAGACACAGATACGCAGTATTTT
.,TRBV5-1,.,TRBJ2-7,CASSLYSRYEQYF,TGCGCCAGCAGCTTGTATAGCCGCTACGAGCAGTACTTC
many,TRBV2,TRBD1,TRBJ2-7,CASRLGTGGVTYEQYF,TGTGCCAGCAGGCTGGGGACAGGGGGCGTTACCTACGAGCAGTACTTC
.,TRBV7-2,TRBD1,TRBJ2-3,CASSFLTGFVSLGTDTQYF,TGTGCCAGCAGCTTCCTGACAGGGTTCGTCTCGCTCGGCACAGATACGCAGTATTTT
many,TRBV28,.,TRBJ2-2,CASSFRRGELFF,TGTGCCAGCAGTTTTCGACGGGGGGAGCTGTTTTTT
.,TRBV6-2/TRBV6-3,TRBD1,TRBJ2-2,CASSEWDRDNTGELFF,TGTGCCAGCAGTGAATGGGACAGGGACAACACCGGGGAGCTGTTTTTT
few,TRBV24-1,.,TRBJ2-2,CATSDGDGELFF,TGTGCCACCAGTGATGGGGACGGGGAGCTGTTTTTT
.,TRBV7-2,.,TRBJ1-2,CASSFNQGVAVYGYTF,TGTGCCAGCAGCTTTAACCAAGGGGTCGCCGTCTATGGCTACACCTTC
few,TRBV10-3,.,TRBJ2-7,CAISVQGSGSYEQYF,TGTGCCATCAGTGTGCAGGGATCCGGCTCCTACGAGCAGTACTTC
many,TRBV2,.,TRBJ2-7,CASSEIGYEQYF,TGTGCCAGCAGTGAAATAGGCTACGAGCAGTACTTC
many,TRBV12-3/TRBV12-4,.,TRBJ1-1,CASSAGTSNTEAFF,TGTGCCAGCAGTGCCGGGACATCGAACACTGAAGCTTTCTTT
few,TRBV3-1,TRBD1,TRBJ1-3,CASSLTGENTIYF,TGTGCCAGCAGCCTGACAGGGGAGAACACCATATATTTT
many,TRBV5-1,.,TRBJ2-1,CASSESGNEQFF,TGTGCCAGCAGTGAATCGGGCAATGAGCAGTTCTTC
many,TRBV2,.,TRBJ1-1,CASSSTGGINTEAFF,TGTGCCAGCAGCTCCACGGGGGGGATCAACACTGAAGCTTTCTTT
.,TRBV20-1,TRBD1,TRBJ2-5,CSTRGQAGETQYF,TGCAGTACTAGGGGACAGGCGGGGGAGACCCAGTACTTC
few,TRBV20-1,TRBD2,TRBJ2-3,CSARDRSGGVTKYF,TGCAGTGCTAGAGATCGGAGCGGGGGAGTGACCAAGTATTTT
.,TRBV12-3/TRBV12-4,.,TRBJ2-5,CASSPPGARGETQYF,TGTGCCAGCAGTCCCCCAGGGGCGAGGGGAGAGACCCAGTACTTC
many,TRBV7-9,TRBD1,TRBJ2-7,CASSFQGAPEQYF,TGTGCCAGCAGCTTTCAGGGGGCGCCTGAGCAGTACTTC
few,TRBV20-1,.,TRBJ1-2,CSASRTPRQGYTF,TGCAGTGCTAGTCGAACGCCCCGTCAGGGCTACACCTTC
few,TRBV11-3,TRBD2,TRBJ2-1,CASSPGTSGGAGEQFF,TGTGCCAGCAGTCCCGGGACTAGCGGGGGGGCAGGTGAGCAGTTCTTC